These 30 T cell receptor beta chains were all obtained from the same sample, sequenced in a study of breast tumors, draining lymph nodes, adjacent tissues. The lymph nodes were axillary draining lymph nodes from breast cancer patients. TCRdb reprocessed the multiplex PCR reads via MiXCR and lists one record per CDR3 protein. In the table there are about 220,000 distinct CDR3 sequences, approximately 36% of which are singletons. Sequenced: axillary lymph node tissue. These receptors all come from a female donor with breast cancer. Some clones in this sample may be carry-over from other donors' samples.

The chain recombines TRBV5-4 with TRBJ2-6; 14 bases agree with TRBD2. Germline loops: CDR1 SGHNT, CDR2 YYREEE (reference sequence). There are 21 residues in the CDR3. The V and J ends lost 1 base and 0 bases, in that order; junction bases with no gene match: 9. The CDR3 coding sequence is TGTGCCAGCAGCTTGAATGAGGGACTAGCGGGGGCTCACTCTGGGGCCAACGTCCTGACTTTC. Protein: CASSLNEGLAGAHSGANVLTF. Full variable domain (missing parts from reference TRBV5-4 and TRBJ2-6): ETGVTQSPTHLIKTRGQQVTLRCSSQSGHNTVSWYQQALGQGPQFIFQYYREEENGRGNFPPRFSGLQFPNYSSELNVNALELDDSALYLCASSLNEGLAGAHSGANVLTFGAGSRLTVL.

Many counts were recorded for this clonotype. The rearrangement joins TRBV5-5 to TRBJ1-4; D gene ambiguous. The germline CDR1 and CDR2 sequences are SGHKS and YYEKEE (reference sequence). The V and J ends lost 2 bases and 8 bases respectively, with 13 bases between them. This CDR3 has 14 residues. The CDR3 coding sequence is TGTGCCAGCAGCTTCGCAGGAGGCTCGGAAAAACTGTTTTTT. As protein: CASSFAGGSEKLFF.

This clonotype was counted at least ten times. The chain combines TRBV2 with TRBJ2-7, with 7 positions matching TRBD1. Germline CDR1 and CDR2: SNHLY and FYNNEI. V lost 4 bases, J lost 2 bases, and 5 bases stayed unmatched. The CDR3 is made up of 14 amino acids. The chain's CDR3 is CASSVLQGPYEQYF. CDR3 in DNA: TGTGCCAGCAGTGTATTACAGGGGCCCTACGAGCAGTACTTC.

This clonotype was counted ten times or more. The rearrangement joins TRBV7-8 to TRBJ2-7, with D perhaps matching TRBD2 (6 bases). With 4 bases removed from V and 5 bases from J, the gap between germline ends came to 15 bases. Per germline, CDR1 SGHVS and CDR2 FQNEAQ. CDR3 length: 14 residues. The CDR3 sequence: CASSSRTSWNEQYF. The CDR3 bases are TGTGCCAGCAGCTCCCGAACTAGCTGGAACGAGCAGTACTTC.

Ten or more counts support this clonotype. The CDR3 bases are TGTGCTAGTGGTTTGTTCCCTTCCACAGATACGCAGTATTTT. Its protein is CASGLFPSTDTQYF. The chain is built from TRBV12-5 and TRBJ2-3; D is ambiguous. Between the trimmed V and J ends, which lost 2 bases and 2 bases, there was a span of 8 bases. The CDR3 loop spans 14 amino acids. Germline V gene lookup returns CDR1 LGHNT and CDR2 FRNRAP.

This clonotype was seen many times. The chain uses TRBV20-1 and TRBJ2-7, with D tentatively TRBD1 (5 bases). V lost 0 bases and J lost 2, with 17 bases in between. CDR3 length equals 16 residues. The germline CDR1 and CDR2 sequences are DFQATT and SNEGSKA (reference sequence). In DNA form, the CDR3 reads TGCAGTGCTAGAGATCTAAGGTCAGGGTCGCCCTACGAGCAGTACTTC. As protein: CSARDLRSGSPYEQYF.

This clonotype was detected many times. The J gene is TRBJ2-1, the V gene TRBV25-1; tentatively, D is TRBD1 or TRBD2 (5 bases each). Trimming removed 10 bases at V and 8 bases at J, with 12 bases between. Germline V gives CDR1 MGHDK, CDR2 SYGVNS. The CDR3 consists of 11 residues. The DNA for the CDR3 is TGTGCCACCACCGGGGCCTATGAGCAGTTCTTC. It is translated as CATTGAYEQFF.

This chain uses TRBV20-1 with TRBJ2-1, with 15 bases matching TRBD2. The ends lost 5 bases at V and 7 bases at J; junction bases unmatched: 9. CDR1 and CDR2 from the germline V gene are DFQATT and SNEGSKA (reference sequence). This CDR3 contains 16 residues. The DNA of the CDR3 is TGCAGTGCTCAACCGGGACTAGCGGGAGGAAGGAATGAGCAGTTCTTC. This sequence encodes CSAQPGLAGGRNEQFF.

This clonotype was detected only a few times. A much bigger clone sits one base away, suggesting this may be a read error. The chain is built from TRBV6-1 and TRBJ2-5; possibly TRBD1 for D (5 bases). V shed 6 bases and J shed 1 base, with 9 bases lying between them. This CDR3 has 13 residues. The V gene's germline CDR1 is MNHNS and CDR2 SASEGT. The CDR3 reads CASRRQLQETQYF. The CDR3 DNA is TGTGCCAGCAGGCGACAGCTCCAAGAGACCCAGTACTTC.

Ten or more counts support this clonotype. The rearrangement uses TRBV29-1 and TRBJ2-6; tentatively, D is TRBD1 (5 bases). V was pared by 5 bases and J by 4 bases, with 15 bases between. Germline-derived CDR1 and CDR2 are SQVTM and ANQGSEA. The CDR3 is 15 amino acids. CDR3 DNA sequence: TGCAGCGTTAGAGGATCAGGGTCAGGGGCCAACGTCCTGACTTTC. Translated, it gives CSVRGSGSGANVLTF.

The V gene is TRBV7-9, the J gene TRBJ2-4; D is undetermined. V lost 1 base and J 0 bases, leaving 10 bases between the germline ends. The germline V gene encodes CDR1 SEHNR and CDR2 FQNEAQ (reference sequence). This CDR3 has 16 residues. CDR3: CASSLGLTLAKNIQYF. The CDR3 bases are TGTGCCAGCAGCTTAGGCTTGACCCTAGCCAAAAACATTCAGTACTTC. The full variable domain, its missing parts supplied by reference TRBV7-9 and TRBJ2-4, is DTGVSQNPRHKITKRGQNVTFRCDPISEHNRLYWYRQTLGQGPEFLTYFQNEAQLEKSRLLSDRFSAERPKGSFSTLEIQRTEQGDSAMYLCASSLGLTLAKNIQYFGAGTRLSVL.

The V and J genes are TRBV27 and TRBJ2-1; possible D gene TRBD2, 6 bases. This CDR3 comprises 15 residues. Trimming left V 2 bases short and J 7 bases short, with 15 bases between. Germline lookup yields CDR1 MNHEY and CDR2 SMNVEV (reference sequence). DNA for the CDR3: TGTGCCAGCAGTTTAGAACAGCGGAGGGCAAATGAGCAGTTCTTC. This sequence encodes CASSLEQRRANEQFF.

The J gene is TRBJ1-1, the V gene TRBV10-3; 7 bases map to TRBD1. With V trimmed by 6 bases and J by 4 bases, 11 bases remained unmatched. The CDR3 consists of 15 residues. Germline CDR1 reads ENHRY; CDR2 reads SYGVKD. The CDR3 nucleotides are TGTGCCATCAGACCGACCGGGACAGTGAGCACTGAAGCTTTCTTT. This encodes CAIRPTGTVSTEAFF.

This clonotype was seen repeatedly, ten times or more. The chain recombines TRBV5-1 with TRBJ1-2; D gene ambiguous. Germline loops: CDR1 SGHRS, CDR2 YFSETQ. Trimming removed 1 base from V and 2 bases from J, with 6 bases in between. This CDR3 has 13 residues. The CDR3 here is CASSLNTNYGYTF. The CDR3 region has the DNA TGCGCCAGCAGCTTGAACACCAACTATGGCTACACCTTC.

In this sample, this clonotype turned up many times. The chain has TRBV7-2 and TRBJ2-5, with 8 positions matching TRBD1. CDR3 size: 15 residues. Germline CDR1 and CDR2: SGHTA and FQGNSA. Trimming at V came to 2 bases and at J to 5 bases, leaving 7 bases not matched to a gene. The CDR3 loop is CASSLKQGVWETQYF. Written as DNA, the CDR3 is TGTGCCAGCAGCTTAAAACAGGGGGTATGGGAGACCCAGTACTTC.

In this sample, this clonotype turned up many times. V gene TRBV9 combines with J gene TRBJ2-3; TRBD1 agrees at 8 bases. V gave up 3 bases and J gave up 0 bases; unmatched junction bases: 3. Germline V gene lookup returns CDR1 SGDLS and CDR2 YYNGEE. The CDR3 has 15 amino acids. The CDR3 bases are TGTGCCAGCAGCGCACGGACAGGGAGCACAGATACGCAGTATTTT. It yields the protein CASSARTGSTDTQYF. The whole variable domain, remainder taken from reference TRBV9 and TRBJ2-3, is DSGVTQTPKHLITATGQRVTLRCSPRSGDLSVYWYQQSLDQGLQFLIQYYNGEERAKGNILERFSAQQFPDLHSELNLSSLELGDSALYFCASSARTGSTDTQYFGPGTRLTVL.

This clonotype was counted ten times or more. A read error may explain this, as a much larger clone is one base away. The chain employs TRBV5-4 and TRBJ2-7; D gene unclear. The ends were cut back, 0 bases at V and 1 base at J, with 5 bases in the middle. The CDR3 spans 13 residues. Germline values: CDR1 SGHNT, CDR2 YYREEE (reference sequence). This CDR3 reads CASSLGRSYEQYF. The DNA for the CDR3 is TGTGCCAGCAGCTTGGGCAGGTCCTACGAGCAGTACTTC.

This clonotype was recorded a few times. The CDR3 reads CASSATVRELFF. The CDR3 nucleotides are TGTGCCAGCAGTGCTACGGTCCGGGAGCTGTTTTTT. This chain joins TRBV2 and TRBJ2-2; D ambiguous. Germline V CDR1 and CDR2: SNHLY, FYNNEI. V dropped 4 bases and J dropped 9 bases, with 9 bases sitting between them. The CDR3 contains 12 residues.

The chain has TRBV5-6 and TRBJ2-3; D is unresolved. CDR1 SGHDT and CDR2 YYEEEE come from the germline V gene. V was trimmed by 0 bases and J by 11 bases, leaving 19 bases between them. The CDR3 length is 15 residues. CDR3 region: CASSLGVRLDNEQYF. The CDR3 region has the DNA TGTGCCAGCAGCTTGGGAGTCCGACTTGACAATGAGCAGTATTTT.

This clonotype was detected many times. In nucleotides, the CDR3 is TGTGCCAGCAGTCCTAAGCGGGATCACACAGATACGCAGTATTTT. Its translation: CASSPKRDHTDTQYF. The chain joins TRBV14 to TRBJ2-3; TRBD2 matches at 7 bases. The CDR3 consists of 15 residues. J was trimmed by 2 bases and V by 6 bases; bases with no gene match: 8. Germline V gene sequence: CDR1 SGHDN, CDR2 FVKESK.

This clonotype was detected ten times or more. The chain links TRBV7-2 to TRBJ2-7; D assignment may be TRBD1 or TRBD2 (5 bases each). The germline gives CDR1 SGHTA, CDR2 FQGNSA. V was pared by 5 bases and J by 3 bases, with 11 bases between. This CDR3 is built from 13 residues. CDR3 residues: CASSRGAVYEQYF. In DNA form, the CDR3 reads TGTGCCAGCAGCAGAGGGGCAGTCTACGAGCAGTACTTC. Based on the CDR3 plus reference TRBV7-2 and TRBJ2-7, the full variable domain is GAGVSQSPSNKVTEKGKDVELRCDPISGHTALYWYRQSLGQGLEFLIYFQGNSAPDKSGLPSDRFSAERTGGSVSTLTIQRTQQEDSAVYLCASSRGAVYEQYFGPGTRLTVT.

The rearrangement uses TRBV20-1 and TRBJ2-3; the D is unclear. V was shortened by 6 bases and J by 7 bases, with 14 bases between the two germline ends. The CDR3 runs to 12 residues. In germline, CDR1 is DFQATT, CDR2 SNEGSKA (reference sequence). In DNA form, the CDR3 reads TGCAGTGCCACAAGACCCCCCTATACGCAGTATTTT. Translation: CSATRPPYTQYF.

Comment on this clonotype: A read error may be the cause here, since a much bigger clone is one base away. Because the CDR3 is missing its conserved closing phenylalanine or tryptophan, this is likely a read error. V is TRBV6-6 and J is TRBJ2-5; D might be TRBD1 (6 bases). The CDR3 spans 15 residues. The germline V gene has CDR1 MNHNY and CDR2 SVGAGI (reference sequence). V lost 5 bases to trimming and J lost 4 bases, with 17 bases between them. CDR3 bases: TGTGCCAGCAGTGGAGGACAGCTCGAGGGAGAGACCCAGTACCTC. It yields the protein CASSGGQLEGETQYL.

V and J are TRBV5-1 and TRBJ2-7; 9 nucleotides agree with TRBD1. Germline CDR1 and CDR2: SGHRS and YFSETQ. With 4 bases clipped from V and 5 bases from J, the junction kept 10 bases outside the gene matches. The CDR3 has 15 amino acids. CDR3 sequence: CASSRTGQGGNEQYF. The DNA for the CDR3 is TGCGCCAGCAGCCGAACGGGACAGGGCGGCAACGAGCAGTACTTC.

This clonotype showed up many times. This sequence joins TRBV9 and TRBJ2-7; D is undetermined. The germline V gene has CDR1 SGDLS and CDR2 YYNGEE. The CDR3 spans 14 residues. V shed 3 bases and J shed 6 bases, with 16 bases lying between them. The CDR3 spells CASSADNALGEQYF. Here the CDR3 DNA reads TGTGCCAGCAGCGCCGACAACGCTCTCGGCGAGCAGTACTTC.

This clonotype was seen only a few times. The chain has TRBV5-1 and TRBJ2-5; D possibly matches TRBD1 or TRBD2 (5 bases each). Germline lookup yields CDR1 SGHRS and CDR2 YFSETQ. The CDR3 has 14 residues. V shed 2 bases and J shed 8 bases, with 16 bases lying between them. The CDR3 region has the DNA TGCGCCAGCAGCTTCGGACAAGCTGGGGACACCCAGTACTTC. Translation gives CASSFGQAGDTQYF.

The rearrangement joins TRBV2 to TRBJ2-1; D is possibly TRBD1 or TRBD2 (6 bases each). The CDR3 covers 14 residues. CDR1 is SNHLY and CDR2 is FYNNEI in the germline V gene. In DNA form, the CDR3 reads TGTGCTTGCCTTAGGGGGACTGCCTACAATGAGCAGTTCTTC. The encoded protein is CACLRGTAYNEQFF.

This clonotype was seen a handful of times. The gene calls are TRBV2 and TRBJ2-2, with 9 bases lining up with TRBD1. J was trimmed by 7 bases and V by 4 bases; bases with no gene match: 1. CDR1 and CDR2 from the germline V gene are SNHLY and FYNNEI. This CDR3 comprises 13 residues. As DNA, the CDR3 is TGTGCCAGCAGTGGACAGGGGGTCGGGGAGCTGTTTTTT. It translates to CASSGQGVGELFF.

The sample holds one count of this clonotype. A much larger clonotype is one base distant, so this may be a read error. Without the conserved terminal phenylalanine or tryptophan, this CDR3 likely stems from a read error. The chain joins TRBV7-9 to TRBJ2-5, with 11 bases aligning to TRBD1. V shed 4 bases and J 6 bases; nucleotides not matched to a gene: 4. The V gene's germline CDR1 is SEHNR and CDR2 FQNEAQ (reference sequence). This CDR3 contains 14 residues. The CDR3 is CASSSGTGGKTQYL. CDR3 DNA sequence: TGTGCCAGCAGCTCTGGGACAGGGGGGAAGACCCAGTACCTC.

This clonotype has ten or more counts. Here the CDR3 DNA reads TGTGCCAGCAGTGGACAGGGGAACGGCTATGGCTACACCTTC. The encoded protein is CASSGQGNGYGYTF. The chain has TRBV25-1 and TRBJ1-2; 8 bases are shared with TRBD1. Germline CDR1 reads MGHDK; CDR2 reads SYGVNS. V trimming: 4 bases; J trimming: 4 bases; junction bases outside the gene matches: 5. The CDR3 consists of 14 residues.